This entry is about one TCR beta chain. Its antigen is still unknown. These data are taken from a study of blood T cells in healthy people across ages. Study-level findings and limits: Long-lived donors exceeded aged donors in naive CD4+ cells and diversity. Older age coincided with a roughly linear decline in TCR beta diversity per million T cells.

Primers used in a second PCR of roughly 6 to 12 cycles were a sample-barcoded 5' primer and a J-beta primer mix. Each cDNA molecule carried a tag from a template-switch adaptor that contained 12 random nucleotides. TCRdb re-called the 5' RACE reads through MiXCR, storing one row per CDR3 protein. The data hold about 1.1 million distinct CDR3 sequences, with more than 30% observed a single time. This CDR3 contains 15 residues. Trimming took 2 bases from V and 8 from J; bases not matched to a gene: 9. The germline V gene encodes CDR1 SQVTM and CDR2 ANQGSEA. Sequenced sample: blood. V gene TRBV29-1 combines with J gene TRBJ2-1; 10 bases align to TRBD1. The source of this sequence is a man between 18 and 35 years old in good health. The CDR3 region is CSVEQRDRGYHEQFF. The DNA for the CDR3 is TGCAGCGTTGAACAAAGGGACAGGGGTTACCATGAGCAGTTCTTC.